This entry lists 14 T cell receptor beta chains sequenced from one sample in a study of cytomegalovirus exposure and HLA in healthy donors. Both 60 Vbeta primers and 13 Jbeta primers went into the PCR. This table comes from immunoSEQ multiplex PCR, and its TCRdb copy is limited to in-frame clones, with some not included. Among 35,000 to 45,000 clones listed, roughly 51% were seen once. The sequencing input was PBMCs. Receptors were obtained from a man between 60 and 70 years old in good health and CMV-seronegative.

This sequence joins TRBV5-1 and TRBJ2-7; possibly TRBD2 for D (5 bases). Germline lookup yields CDR1 SGHRS and CDR2 YFSETQ. The CDR3 runs to 16 residues. Trimming removed 3 bases from V and 2 bases from J, with 18 bases in between. CDR3 in amino acids: CASSSHQASGTYEQYF. As DNA, the CDR3 is TGCGCCAGCAGCTCCCACCAGGCCTCGGGGACCTACGAGCAGTACTTC.

The chain employs TRBV4-3 and TRBJ2-7; TRBD1 aligns across 9 bases. Losses at the gene ends were 1 base for V and 4 bases for J; bases not matched to a gene: 5. The CDR3 contains 15 residues. In germline, CDR1 is LGHNA, CDR2 YSLEER. CDR3 protein: CASSQGGGQGYEQYF. CDR3 sequence (DNA): TGCGCCAGCAGCCAAGGTGGGGGACAGGGATACGAGCAGTACTTC.

The table lists this clone with a few counts. The chain couples TRBV5-6 to TRBJ1-4; D is perhaps TRBD1 (5 bases). This CDR3 has 15 amino acids. Germline CDR1 and CDR2: SGHDT and YYEEEE. Trimming shortened V by 4 bases and J by 8 bases, and 18 bases separated the two germline ends. CDR3 sequence reads: CASSHWQPRGEKLFF. The CDR3 DNA follows: TGTGCCAGCAGCCACTGGCAGCCTCGGGGGGAAAAACTGTTTTTT.

The J gene is TRBJ2-3, the V gene TRBV4-1; the D is unclear. CDR1 is MGHRA and CDR2 is YSYEKL in the germline V gene. The V end was cut by 4 bases, the J end by 5 bases, with 13 bases between. CDR3 length: 14 amino acids. The CDR3, as DNA: TGCGCCAGCAGCCGCCCATACGGCGGAGATACGCAGTATTTT. Translated, it gives CASSRPYGGDTQYF.

The chain carries TRBV5-4 and TRBJ1-4; TRBD1 is a possible D gene (5 bases). The CDR3 has 15 amino acids. CDR1 is SGHNT and CDR2 is YYREEE in the germline V gene (reference sequence). V lost 4 bases, J lost 7 bases, and 17 bases lay in between. DNA for the CDR3: TGTGCCAGCAGCCGATCACAGACAGAGCCTGAAAAACTGTTTTTT. Translation gives CASSRSQTEPEKLFF.

The sample holds a few counts of this clone. CDR3 protein: CATRQGAYLDTQYF. The CDR3 nucleotides read TGTGCCACAAGACAGGGGGCTTATTTGGATACGCAGTATTTT. This chain joins TRBV6-5 and TRBJ2-3; 10 bases match TRBD1. Per germline, CDR1 MNHEY and CDR2 SVGAGI. The length of the CDR3 is 14 residues. J was trimmed by 6 bases and V by 10 bases; bases with no gene match: 10.

This rearrangement joins TRBV6-5 to TRBJ2-6; a possible D gene is TRBD2 (5 bases). The germline CDR1 and CDR2 sequences are MNHEY and SVGAGI. Trimming shortened V by 4 bases and J by 4 bases, and 11 bases separated the two germline ends. This CDR3 comprises 15 residues. CDR3: CASSSYTGGANVLTF. The CDR3 DNA is TGTGCCAGCAGTTCCTACACGGGGGGGGCCAACGTCCTGACTTTC.

The chain recombines TRBV5-1 with TRBJ2-6; D not certain. Germline V gene lookup returns CDR1 SGHRS and CDR2 YFSETQ. The CDR3 runs to 16 residues. Trimming removed 4 bases from V and 0 bases from J, with 11 bases in between. In nucleotides, the CDR3 is TGCGCCAGCAGCCAAGCCGCCTCCTCTGGGGCCAACGTCCTGACTTTC. This translates into CASSQAASSGANVLTF.

This clone was counted between two and nine times. V is TRBV2 and J is TRBJ2-5; no definite D call. Germline assignment: CDR1 SNHLY and CDR2 FYNNEI. This CDR3 has 10 amino acids. Trimming pared 6 bases from V and 7 bases from J, leaving 6 bases between. The CDR3 DNA sequence: TGTGCCAGCAGCCGCGGGACCCAGTACTTC. Its translation: CASSRGTQYF.

This chain joins TRBV5-6 and TRBJ1-3, with D hard to call. V was cut by 4 bases and J by 0 bases, with 8 bases left in between. Germline assignment: CDR1 SGHDT and CDR2 YYEEEE. The CDR3 is 14 amino acids. DNA for the CDR3: TGTGCCAGCAGCACCTACAGCTCTGGAAACACCATATATTTT. It specifies CASSTYSSGNTIYF.

The chain joins TRBV18 to TRBJ1-5, with 8 nucleotides matching TRBD1. CDR1 KGHSH and CDR2 LQKENI come from the germline V gene. The CDR3 has 15 residues. J lost 5 bases, V lost 3 bases, and 6 bases had no gene match. DNA for the CDR3: TGTGCCAGCTCACCTCTTGGACAGGGACATCAGCCCCAGCATTTT. This codes for CASSPLGQGHQPQHF.

This chain uses TRBV9 with TRBJ2-5; the match to TRBD2 covers 8 bases. The V gene end was trimmed by 0 bases and the J gene end by 10 bases; junction bases not matched to a gene: 5. Germline CDR1 reads SGDLS; CDR2 reads YYNGEE. The length of the CDR3 is 13 residues. CDR3 sequence (DNA): TGTGCCAGCAGCGTAGGGGGTAGCGGGGACCAGTACTTC. Translation gives CASSVGGSGDQYF. Variable domain in full (rest from reference TRBV9 and TRBJ2-5): DSGVTQTPKHLITATGQRVTLRCSPRSGDLSVYWYQQSLDQGLQFLIQYYNGEERAKGNILERFSAQQFPDLHSELNLSSLELGDSALYFCASSVGGSGDQYFGPGTRLLVL.

This sequence joins TRBV2 and TRBJ2-7, with D uncertain. The CDR3 totals 12 residues. Germline values: CDR1 SNHLY, CDR2 FYNNEI. Trimming pared 6 bases from V and 5 bases from J, leaving 11 bases between. The CDR3 nucleotides are TGTGCCAGCAGACCCCCTCGGGACGAGCAGTACTTC. Protein sequence: CASRPPRDEQYF. Full variable domain (rest looked up from reference TRBV2 and TRBJ2-7): EPEVTQTPSHQVTQMGQEVILRCVPISNHLYFYWYRQILGQKVEFLVSFYNNEISEKSEIFDDQFSVERPDGSNFTLKIRSTKLEDSAMYFCASRPPRDEQYFGPGTRLTVT.

The CDR3 is CASRPDSSYNEQFF. Written as DNA, the CDR3 is TGTGCCAGCAGGCCCGACAGCTCCTACAATGAGCAGTTCTTC. The chain combines TRBV7-2 with TRBJ2-1; perhaps TRBD1 as D (5 bases). The V gene's germline CDR1 is SGHTA and CDR2 FQGNSA. V was trimmed by 6 bases and J by 0 bases, leaving 9 bases between them. The CDR3 runs 14 residues.